This T cell receptor (beta chain) stems from a study of blood T cell repertoires in COVID-19 (dated by TCRdb to 2018 to 2020). In terms of the full investigation: Collaborator samples came from the United States, Italy and Spain and covered acute and convalescent phases of COVID-19. A de-identified subject ID, COVID-19 status, age in years and sex were almost always included in the sample metadata. The dataset comprised deeply sampled blood TCRbeta repertoires from subjects exposed to, actively infected with, or recovered from COVID-19. Where available, HLA class I and class II types were obtained from metadata supplied by the sample provider rather than from assay-based typing. The material from the prospective study consisted of cDNA or gDNA derived from T cells, B-cell-depleted T cells, or PBMCs. The samples were drawn from the first 160 participants of the ongoing ImmuneRACE study and from 1,254 subjects provided by 6 global collaborators. A freely available public database, intended as a resource for researchers studying the immune response to SARS-CoV-2, is where the repertoires were released.

Results and caveats for the whole study, not just this receptor: How much clinical and demographic metadata was included differed by source and by participant, and the metadata was provided uncurated.

The germline ends are 12 bases apart after V is trimmed by 0 bases and J by 8 bases. CDR1 and CDR2, per the germline V gene, are SGDLS and YYNGEE. The CDR3 holds 15 amino acids from the cysteine to the phenylalanine. Only the CDR3 region is kept as DNA, spanning 45 bases read in frame from base 1. TCRbeta CDR3 regions were amplified from genomic DNA using the immunoSEQ Assay, a bias-controlled multiplex PCR. The study's processing was this. Within the assay, amplification of reference gene primers was used to estimate how many nucleated cells each sample contained. Sequence reads were collapsed and filtered to measure the absolute abundance of every unique TCRbeta CDR3 rearrangement. For each sample, productive Simpson clonality was calculated by taking the square root of Simpson's diversity index across productive rearrangements. TCRdb took over this immuneACCESS table, retaining in-frame rearrangements with V and J assigned. Such tables are incomplete; in checked studies, under half of the missing clones stem from an unresolved V gene, and the remainder is unexplained. D and trimming were read from the DNA, whereas the V and J calls and clone size are those reported in that table. The sample records a few hundred thousand clones, about 89% of which are singletons. The top ten clones comprise approximately 3% of the sample.

One collaborating source in Seattle enrolled patients while the patients were actively infected and followed the patients over time throughout the course of disease. The collaborating institutions used their own protocols to collect whole blood in K2EDTA tubes. For TCRbeta analysis, collaborator samples were shipped as frozen whole blood, as isolated PBMCs, or as DNA extracted from either sample type. A word on this clone: The specificity of this receptor is unknown. Within one base of it there is no much larger clone, and no base qualities were kept.

Input material: peripheral blood. The chain employs TRBV9 and TRBJ1-6; perhaps TRBD1 is the D gene, with 5 bases matching. The TCR comes from a woman aged 30 to 39 with COVID-19, enrolled during active disease. CDR3 sequence: CASSVEGHWDSPLHF. Here is the DNA: TGTGCCAGCAGCGTAGAGGGGCACTGGGATTCACCCCTCCACTTT.